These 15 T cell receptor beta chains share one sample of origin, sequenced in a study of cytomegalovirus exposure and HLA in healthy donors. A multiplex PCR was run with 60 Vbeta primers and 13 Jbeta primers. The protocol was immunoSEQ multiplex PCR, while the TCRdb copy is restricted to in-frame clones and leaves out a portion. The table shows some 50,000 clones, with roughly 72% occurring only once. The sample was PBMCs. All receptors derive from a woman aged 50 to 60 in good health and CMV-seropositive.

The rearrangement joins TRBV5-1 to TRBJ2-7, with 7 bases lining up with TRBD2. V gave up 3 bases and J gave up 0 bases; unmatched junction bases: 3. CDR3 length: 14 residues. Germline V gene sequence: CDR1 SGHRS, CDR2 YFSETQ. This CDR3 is CASSWGGGSYEQYF. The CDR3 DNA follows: TGCGCCAGCAGCTGGGGCGGGGGCTCCTACGAGCAGTACTTC.

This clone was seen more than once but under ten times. The CDR3 sequence: CASSLSIRGNNQPQHF. In DNA form, the CDR3 reads TGTGCCAGCAGTTTATCCATTCGGGGGAATAATCAGCCCCAGCATTTT. The rearrangement joins TRBV28 to TRBJ1-5; TRBD1 is a possible D gene (5 bases). V was shortened by 1 base and J by 4 bases, with 14 bases between the two germline ends. This CDR3 has 16 amino acids. Germline assignment: CDR1 MDHEN and CDR2 SYDVKM.

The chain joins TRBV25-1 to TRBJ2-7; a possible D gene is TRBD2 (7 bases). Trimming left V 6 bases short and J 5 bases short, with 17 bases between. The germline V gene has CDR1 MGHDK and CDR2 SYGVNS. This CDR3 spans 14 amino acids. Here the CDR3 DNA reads TGTGCCAGCAGCCCCGGAGGGGGGGTCAACGAGCAGTACTTC. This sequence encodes CASSPGGGVNEQYF.

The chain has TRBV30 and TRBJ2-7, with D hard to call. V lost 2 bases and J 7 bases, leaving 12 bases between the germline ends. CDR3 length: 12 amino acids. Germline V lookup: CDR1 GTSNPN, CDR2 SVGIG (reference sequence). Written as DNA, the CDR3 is TGTGCCTGGAGTTCCCCCATCCGGGAGCAGTACTTC. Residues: CAWSSPIREQYF.

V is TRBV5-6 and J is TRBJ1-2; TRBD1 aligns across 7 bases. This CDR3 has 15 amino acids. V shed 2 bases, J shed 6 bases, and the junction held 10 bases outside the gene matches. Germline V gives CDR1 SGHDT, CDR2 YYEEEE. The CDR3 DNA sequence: TGTGCCAGCAGCTTCTTTACGGGAACAGGGGATGGCTACACCTTC. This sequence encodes CASSFFTGTGDGYTF.

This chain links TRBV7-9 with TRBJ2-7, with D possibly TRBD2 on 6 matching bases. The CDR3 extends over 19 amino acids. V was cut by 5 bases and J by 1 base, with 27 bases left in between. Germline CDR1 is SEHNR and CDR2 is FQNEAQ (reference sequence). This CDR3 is CASSHWSPNPSGGSYEQYF. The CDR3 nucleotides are TGTGCCAGCAGCCACTGGTCGCCTAATCCCTCTGGGGGGTCCTACGAGCAGTACTTC.

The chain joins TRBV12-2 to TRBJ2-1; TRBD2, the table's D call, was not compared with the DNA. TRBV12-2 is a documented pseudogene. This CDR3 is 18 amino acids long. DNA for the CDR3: TGTGCAAGTCGCTTACTTTTTCGCGTGGCTAGCGGGTACAATGAGCAGTTCTTC. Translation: CASRLLFRVASGYNEQFF.

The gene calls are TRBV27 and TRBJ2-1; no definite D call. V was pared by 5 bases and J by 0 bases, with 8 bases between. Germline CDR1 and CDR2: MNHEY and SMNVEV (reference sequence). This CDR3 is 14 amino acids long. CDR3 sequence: CASSPLSSYNEQFF. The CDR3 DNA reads TGTGCCAGCAGTCCCCTCAGCTCCTACAATGAGCAGTTCTTC.

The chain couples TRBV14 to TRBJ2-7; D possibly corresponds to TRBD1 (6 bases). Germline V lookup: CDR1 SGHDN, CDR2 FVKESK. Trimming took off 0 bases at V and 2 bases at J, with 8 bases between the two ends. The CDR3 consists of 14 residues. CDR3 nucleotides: TGTGCCAGCAGCCAAGATGGGGGCCCCTACGAGCAGTACTTC. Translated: CASSQDGGPYEQYF.

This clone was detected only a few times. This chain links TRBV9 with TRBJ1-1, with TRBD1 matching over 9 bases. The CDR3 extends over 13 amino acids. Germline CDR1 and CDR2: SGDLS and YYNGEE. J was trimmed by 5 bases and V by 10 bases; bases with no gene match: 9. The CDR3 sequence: CASTGQGGTEAFF. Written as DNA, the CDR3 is TGTGCCTCCACGGGACAGGGAGGAACTGAAGCTTTCTTT.

CDR3 protein: CASSITGNTEAFF. The CDR3 bases are TGTGCCAGTAGTATCACAGGGAACACTGAAGCTTTCTTT. The chain has TRBV19 and TRBJ1-1; a possible D gene is TRBD1 (5 bases). The germline V and J ends were trimmed by 3 bases and 1 base, with 6 bases remaining between them. Germline CDR1 LNHDA, CDR2 SQIVND (reference sequence). The CDR3 length is 13 residues. Drawing the rest from reference TRBV19 and TRBJ1-1, the complete variable domain is DGGITQSPKYLFRKEGQNVTLSCEQNLNHDAMYWYRQDPGQGLRLIYYSQIVNDFQKGDIAEGYSVSREKKESFPLTVTSAQKNPTAFYLCASSITGNTEAFFGQGTRLTVV.

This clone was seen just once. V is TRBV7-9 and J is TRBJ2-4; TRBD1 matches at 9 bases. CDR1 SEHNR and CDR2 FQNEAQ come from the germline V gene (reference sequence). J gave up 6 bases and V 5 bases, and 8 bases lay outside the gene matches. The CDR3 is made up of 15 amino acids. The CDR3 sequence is CASSGTGTGLNIQYF. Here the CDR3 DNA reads TGTGCCAGCAGCGGCACCGGGACAGGGTTAAACATTCAGTACTTC.

The chain's CDR3 is CASSGSRGQEKLFF. DNA for the CDR3: TGTGCCAGCAGCGGTTCCAGGGGGCAAGAAAAACTGTTTTTT. The chain has TRBV7-8 and TRBJ1-4; 8 bases map to TRBD1. V trimming: 5 bases; J trimming: 8 bases; junction bases outside the gene matches: 7. Germline CDR1 reads SGHVS; CDR2 reads FQNEAQ. The CDR3 has 14 residues.

The CDR3 DNA follows: TGTGCCAGCGCTCCCGGGTCTCGGAACTACGAGCAGTACTTC. Residues: CASAPGSRNYEQYF. The chain joins TRBV6-6 to TRBJ2-7; D is unclear. Germline assignment: CDR1 MNHNY and CDR2 SVGAGI (reference sequence). V dropped 8 bases and J dropped 3 bases, with 17 bases sitting between them. The CDR3 has 14 residues.

The CDR3, as DNA: TGTGCCAGCAGCTCCCTCACGGCCCAGGGGGCTCAGCCCCAGCATTTT. It translates to CASSSLTAQGAQPQHF. The chain recombines TRBV5-6 with TRBJ1-5; 8 bases line up with TRBD1. This CDR3 has 16 amino acids. CDR1 is SGHDT, CDR2 YYEEEE, per germline. V dropped 3 bases and J dropped 6; count of bases not matched to a gene: 11.